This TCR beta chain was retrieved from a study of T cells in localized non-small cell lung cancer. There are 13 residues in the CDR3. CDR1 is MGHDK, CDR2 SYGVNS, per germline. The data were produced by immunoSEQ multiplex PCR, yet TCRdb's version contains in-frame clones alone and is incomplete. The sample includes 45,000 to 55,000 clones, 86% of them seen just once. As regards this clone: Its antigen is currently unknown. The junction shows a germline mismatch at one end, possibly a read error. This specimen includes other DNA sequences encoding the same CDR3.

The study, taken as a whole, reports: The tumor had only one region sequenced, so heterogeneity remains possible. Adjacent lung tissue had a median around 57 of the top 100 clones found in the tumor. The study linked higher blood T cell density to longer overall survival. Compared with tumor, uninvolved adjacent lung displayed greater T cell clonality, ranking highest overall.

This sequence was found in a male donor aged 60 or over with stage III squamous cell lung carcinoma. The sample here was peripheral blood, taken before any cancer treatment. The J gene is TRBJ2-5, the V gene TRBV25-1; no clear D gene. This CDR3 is CASSEWGLETQYF. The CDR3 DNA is TGTGCTAGCAGTGAATGGGGTTTAGAGACCCAGTACTTC.